A single sample is the source of the 20 T cell receptor beta chains below, sequenced in a study of blood T cell repertoires in COVID-19. The table came from immunoSEQ multiplex PCR; TCRdb's copy has only in-frame clones and leaves some out. This table has 180,000 or so clones, just under 90% appearing once. Material: peripheral blood. These receptors all come from a man aged 18 to 29 with active or convalescent COVID-19.

The chain combines TRBV4-1 with TRBJ2-1; 11 bases are shared with TRBD2. The V gene end was trimmed by 3 bases and the J gene end by 6 bases; junction bases not matched to a gene: 7. The CDR3 has 16 residues. The V gene's germline CDR1 is MGHRA and CDR2 YSYEKL. The CDR3 loop is CASSHTSGRVPNEQFF. In nucleotides, the CDR3 is TGCGCCAGCAGCCATACTAGCGGGAGAGTCCCCAATGAGCAGTTCTTC.

This chain connects TRBV5-1 to TRBJ2-7; D is possibly TRBD2 (5 bases). In germline, CDR1 is SGHRS, CDR2 YFSETQ. The CDR3 is 13 amino acids. V lost 0 bases to trimming and J lost 3 bases, with 7 bases between them. The CDR3 DNA is TGCGCCAGCAGCTTGGGACGGGACTACGAGCAGTACTTC. Amino acid sequence: CASSLGRDYEQYF.

There are many counts of this clone. DNA for the CDR3: TGTGCCAGCAGCCCCCCTAGGGAGGAGACCCAGTACTTC. Its translation is CASSPPREETQYF. This sequence joins TRBV7-8 and TRBJ2-5, with a possible D match to TRBD2 (5 bases). Trimming cost V 5 bases and J 5 bases, with 12 bases left between them. The CDR3 has 13 amino acids. CDR1 is SGHVS and CDR2 is FQNEAQ in the germline V gene.

The chain couples TRBV19 to TRBJ2-6; 7 bases map to TRBD1. This CDR3 comprises 16 residues. V shed 5 bases, J shed 0 bases, and the junction held 4 bases outside the gene matches. The germline CDR1 and CDR2 sequences are LNHDA and SQIVND (reference sequence). The CDR3 loop is CASSGTAYSGANVLTF. CDR3 nucleotide sequence: TGTGCCAGTAGTGGGACAGCTTACTCTGGGGCCAACGTCCTGACTTTC.

J is TRBJ2-7 and V is TRBV30; perhaps TRBD1 as D (6 bases). Trimming shortened V by 6 bases and J by 3 bases, and 15 bases separated the two germline ends. CDR1 GTSNPN and CDR2 SVGIG come from the germline V gene (reference sequence). This CDR3 comprises 13 residues. The CDR3 DNA reads as TGTGCCTGTGCTGGGGGACATAGCTACGAGCAGTACTTC. Translating it yields CACAGGHSYEQYF.

The chain joins TRBV11-3 to TRBJ2-6; possible D gene TRBD1, 5 bases. The CDR3 is made up of 17 amino acids. The germline gives CDR1 SGHNT, CDR2 YENEEA. Between the trimmed V and J ends, which lost 2 bases and 0 bases, there was a span of 11 bases. The chain's CDR3 is CASSLQGTNSGANVLTF. CDR3 nucleotide sequence: TGTGCCAGCAGCTTACAGGGTACCAACTCTGGGGCCAACGTCCTGACTTTC.

The chain uses TRBV6-5 and TRBJ1-1; weak D call: TRBD1 (6 bases). Deletions cut 9 bases from V and 0 bases from J, with 11 bases between. Germline V gives CDR1 MNHEY, CDR2 SVGAGI. The CDR3 is made up of 13 amino acids. Here the CDR3 reads CASTGNMNTEAFF. Here the CDR3 DNA reads TGTGCCAGTACAGGGAATATGAACACTGAAGCTTTCTTT.

The chain has TRBV6-6 and TRBJ1-5, with 9 bases identical to TRBD1. V was pared by 6 bases and J by 7 bases, with 10 bases of the junction left unmatched. The CDR3 totals 15 residues. Germline-derived CDR1 and CDR2 are MNHNY and SVGAGI (reference sequence). CDR3 loop: CASSDRDREFQPQHF. CDR3 nucleotides: TGTGCCAGCAGCGACCGGGACAGGGAATTCCAGCCCCAGCATTTT.

This clone was seen only once. The chain carries TRBV28 and TRBJ2-5; TRBD1 might be the D (5 bases). From germline, CDR1 is MDHEN and CDR2 SYDVKM. V was pared by 5 bases and J by 5 bases, with 15 bases between. The CDR3 runs 14 residues. The CDR3 DNA sequence: TGTGCCAGCAGTCCCTCCTGGGGCGAGGAGACCCAGTACTTC. Its protein is CASSPSWGEETQYF.

Details on this clone: A read error may be the cause here, since a much bigger clone is one base away. The same CDR3 arises from other DNA sequences in this sample as well. V and J are TRBV3-1 (or the pseudogene TRBV3-2) and TRBJ2-1; 12 nucleotides agree with TRBD2. CDR3 length: 15 residues. The V gene's germline CDR1 is LGHDT and CDR2 YNNKEL (reference sequence). CDR3 coding DNA: TGTGCCAGCACCCTAGCGGGGGGGCATGTCAATGAGCAATTCTTC. This translates into CASTLAGGHVNEQFF.

This chain uses TRBV5-4 with TRBJ2-3; the D gene is possibly TRBD2 (5 bases). CDR1 SGHNT and CDR2 YYREEE come from the germline V gene (reference sequence). The germline V and J ends were trimmed by 0 bases and 4 bases, with 12 bases remaining between them. The CDR3 contains 15 residues. The CDR3 DNA is TGTGCCAGCAGCTTGGATCTAGCTGGGCCAGATACGCAGTATTTT. Its protein is CASSLDLAGPDTQYF.

V and J are TRBV29-1 and TRBJ2-6, with D possibly matching TRBD1 (5 bases). The CDR3 sequence is 14 residues long. V was clipped by 4 bases and J by 2 bases, with 9 bases between them. The germline gives CDR1 SQVTM, CDR2 ANQGSEA. The DNA for the CDR3 is TGCAGCGTTGCAGGGTCTGCTGGGGCCAACGTCCTGACTTTC. Amino acids: CSVAGSAGANVLTF. Based on the CDR3 plus reference TRBV29-1 and TRBJ2-6, the full variable domain is SAVISQKPSRDICQRGTSLTIQCQVDSQVTMMFWYRQQPGQSLTLIATANQGSEATYESGFVIDKFPISRPNLTFSTLTVSNMSPEDSSIYLCSVAGSAGANVLTFGAGSRLTVL.

The DNA of the CDR3 is TGTGCCAGCAGCTTACAGGGGATGAGCTCTGGAAACACCATATATTTT. This codes for CASSLQGMSSGNTIYF. The J gene is TRBJ1-3, the V gene TRBV5-4, with TRBD1 matching 7 bases. This CDR3 has 16 residues. The J segment lost 0 bases and the V segment lost 2 bases, leaving 5 bases of the junction unmatched. Germline V gene sequence: CDR1 SGHNT, CDR2 YYREEE (reference sequence). The entire variable domain, with the rest obtained from reference TRBV5-4 and TRBJ1-3, is as follows: ETGVTQSPTHLIKTRGQQVTLRCSSQSGHNTVSWYQQALGQGPQFIFQYYREEENGRGNFPPRFSGLQFPNYSSELNVNALELDDSALYLCASSLQGMSSGNTIYFGEGSWLTVV.

CDR3 in amino acids: CASSLDPRTSAFF. For the CDR3, the DNA is TGTGCCAGCAGCTTAGATCCCCGGACTTCGGCTTTCTTT. V and J are TRBV11-2 and TRBJ1-1, with D unclear. This CDR3 comprises 13 residues. V dropped 0 bases and J dropped 11 bases, with 13 bases sitting between them. Germline values: CDR1 SGHAT, CDR2 FQNNGV.

The chain is built from TRBV30 and TRBJ1-3; D gene ambiguous. This CDR3 contains 13 residues. CDR1 and CDR2 from the germline V gene are GTSNPN and SVGIG (reference sequence). V gave up 7 bases and J gave up 0 bases, with 10 bases separating them. CDR3 amino acids: CAYPSGSGNTIYF. The CDR3 nucleotides read TGTGCCTATCCCAGCGGCTCTGGAAACACCATATATTTT.

The chain couples TRBV25-1 to TRBJ1-2; the match to TRBD1 covers 7 bases. The V segment lost 5 bases and the J segment 1 base; nucleotides outside the gene matches: 10. Germline values: CDR1 MGHDK, CDR2 SYGVNS. This CDR3 spans 16 amino acids. CDR3 nucleotides: TGTGCCAGCAGTACACAGGGGCTCGACCTTAACTATGGCTACACCTTC. Protein: CASSTQGLDLNYGYTF.

This chain joins TRBV5-1 and TRBJ2-3, with 11 bases that match TRBD2. Germline V gives CDR1 SGHRS, CDR2 YFSETQ. V lost 2 bases, J lost 2 bases, and 4 bases stayed unmatched. The CDR3 spans 16 residues. CDR3 sequence: CASSFRLAGSTDTQYF. The CDR3 region has the DNA TGCGCCAGCAGCTTTCGACTAGCGGGGTCCACAGATACGCAGTATTTT.

The chain couples TRBV23-1 to TRBJ2-1; TRBD1 matches 10 bases. TRBV23-1 has ORF status, its function being uncertain. There are 16 residues in the CDR3. Trimming removed 9 bases from V and 6 bases from J; junction bases left unmatched: 14. This CDR3 reads CARNGEGDRGPNEQFF. The CDR3 nucleotides are TGCGCCAGGAACGGGGAGGGGGACAGGGGACCCAATGAGCAGTTCTTC.

The chain combines TRBV9 with TRBJ1-3, with 7 positions matching TRBD1. This CDR3 region has 17 residues. The germline V gene has CDR1 SGDLS and CDR2 YYNGEE. V trimming: 4 bases; J trimming: 2 bases; junction bases outside the gene matches: 12. CDR3 residues: CASSPRLQGFTGNTIYF. The CDR3, as DNA: TGTGCCAGCAGCCCAAGATTACAGGGGTTCACTGGAAACACCATATATTTT.

The chain uses TRBV10-3 and TRBJ1-2; 7 bases are a match to TRBD1. V lost 2 bases and J lost 6; bases outside the gene matches: 12. Per germline, CDR1 ENHRY and CDR2 SYGVKD. This CDR3 spans 16 amino acids. The CDR3 DNA follows: TGTGCCATCAGTGAGCAAGTCACAGGGGCGCGGAATGGCTACACCTTC. Encoded protein: CAISEQVTGARNGYTF.